The 20 T cell receptor beta chains presented below share a single source sample, sequenced in a study of human T cells and chemical hapten exposure. Time point noted: patch test 1, 2 weeks after DPC sensitization. The treatment was: therapeutic diphenylcyclopropenone sensitization with weekly scalp DPC. One entry per CDR3 protein results from TCRdb running MiXCR on the RACE reads. The sample contains approximately 110,000 distinct CDR3 sequences, roughly 9.6% of which appear only once. The source material was whole blood, sampled in connection with sensitization to the hapten diphenylcyclopropenone (DPC). The receptors come from a woman between 40 and 50 years old with alopecia areata. Some clones in this sample may be carry-over from other donors' samples.

Many counts were recorded for this clonotype. The chain couples TRBV5-1 to TRBJ2-1; possibly TRBD1 or TRBD2 for D (5 bases each). Trimming removed 0 bases from V and 9 bases from J, with 16 bases in between. The germline V gene has CDR1 SGHRS and CDR2 YFSETQ. The CDR3 covers 15 residues. The DNA of the CDR3 is TGCGCCAGCAGCTTGGTGTTGGGACCTAGGCGTGAGCAGTTCTTC. Translated: CASSLVLGPRREQFF.

In this sample, this clonotype turned up a few times. The genes are TRBV23-1 and TRBJ2-3; D uncertain. TRBV23-1 belongs to the ORF category, with a function that is uncertain. The CDR3 has 14 residues. V was cut by 0 bases and J by 4 bases, with 8 bases left in between. CDR3 sequence reads: CASSQSVQSDTQYF. The CDR3 bases are TGCGCCAGCAGTCAATCAGTTCAGTCAGATACGCAGTATTTT.

This clonotype has a handful of counts. V and J are TRBV29-1 and TRBJ2-7; 16 positions match TRBD2. Trimming took 6 bases from V and 3 from J; bases not matched to a gene: 5. This CDR3 comprises 15 residues. In germline, CDR1 is SQVTM, CDR2 ANQGSEA. DNA of the CDR3: TGCAGCGTCCCCGGGACTAGCGGGAGGGGCTACGAGCAGTACTTC. This codes for CSVPGTSGRGYEQYF.

V is TRBV21-1 and J is TRBJ1-3. TRBV21-1 is flagged as a pseudogene. The CDR3 is 16 residues long. In DNA, the CDR3 is TGTGCCAGCAGCAAAGCGTTGTCAGACACTGGAAACACCATATATTTT. Its translation: CASSKALSDTGNTIYF.

This clonotype was found a few times. The chain carries TRBV6-2 or TRBV6-3 and TRBJ2-1, with 9 bases matching TRBD2. The germline gives CDR1 MNHEY, CDR2 SVGEGT. This CDR3 has 18 amino acids. The V and J ends lost 2 bases and 4 bases, in that order; junction bases with no gene match: 12. CDR3 region: CASSYTSSGVQGYNEQFF. The DNA of the CDR3 is TGTGCCAGCAGTTACACCTCTAGCGGGGTACAAGGGTACAATGAGCAGTTCTTC.

This clonotype was observed many times. V and J are TRBV20-1 and TRBJ2-1, with 10 nucleotides matching TRBD2. CDR3 length: 14 residues. V gave up 6 bases and J gave up 4 bases; unmatched junction bases: 6. Germline CDR1 and CDR2: DFQATT and SNEGSKA (reference sequence). The CDR3 loop reads CSAAGTSVYNEQFF. DNA of the CDR3: TGCAGTGCGGCCGGGACTAGCGTGTACAATGAGCAGTTCTTC.

This clonotype turned up a few times. The gene calls are TRBV9 and TRBJ2-1; TRBD2 agrees at 11 bases. CDR1 and CDR2 from the germline V gene are SGDLS and YYNGEE. The CDR3 runs 16 residues. V gave up 0 bases and J gave up 8 bases; unmatched junction bases: 7. For the CDR3, the DNA is TGTGCCAGCAGCGTAGGGAGTAGCGGGGGGGCTTATGAGCAGTTCTTC. It translates to CASSVGSSGGAYEQFF.

This clonotype was picked up many times. This sequence joins TRBV11-2 and TRBJ2-7, with 12 bases matching TRBD1. The CDR3 length is 17 residues. Germline CDR1 SGHAT, CDR2 FQNNGV. The junction had 8 bases not matched to a gene; V was cut back by 3 bases and J by 2 bases. The CDR3 region is CASSFQPGQGATYEQYF. In DNA form, the CDR3 reads TGTGCCAGCAGCTTCCAACCGGGACAGGGGGCAACCTACGAGCAGTACTTC.

This clonotype was counted between two and nine times. The chain carries TRBV20-1 and TRBJ2-5; 9 bases line up with TRBD2. The CDR3 is 16 amino acids. Germline V gene sequence: CDR1 DFQATT, CDR2 SNEGSKA (reference sequence). V lost 6 bases, J lost 5 bases, and 16 bases stayed unmatched. This CDR3 reads CSAQGGSSGGRETQYF. For the CDR3, the DNA is TGCAGTGCCCAGGGAGGGAGTAGCGGGGGACGGGAGACCCAGTACTTC.

At least ten counts were recorded for this clonotype. This chain connects TRBV7-9 to TRBJ1-4; D not certain. CDR1 is SEHNR and CDR2 is FQNEAQ in the germline V gene (reference sequence). The CDR3 is 15 amino acids. V was trimmed by 1 base and J by 5 bases, leaving 11 bases between them. CDR3 loop: CASSLGTVQNEKLFF. The CDR3 DNA reads as TGTGCCAGCAGCTTAGGGACGGTACAAAATGAAAAACTGTTTTTT.

The chain couples TRBV12-3 or TRBV12-4 to TRBJ1-5, with D maybe TRBD1 (5 bases). V dropped 3 bases and J dropped 2 bases, with 14 bases sitting between them. This CDR3 has 16 amino acids. CDR3 sequence reads: CASSLPTGGGNQPQHF. In nucleotides, the CDR3 is TGTGCCAGCAGTTTGCCCACTGGGGGTGGCAATCAGCCCCAGCATTTT.

This rearrangement joins TRBV29-1 to TRBJ2-2; D is tentatively TRBD1 or TRBD2 (5 bases each). V was pared by 6 bases and J by 2 bases, with 16 bases between. Germline assignment: CDR1 SQVTM and CDR2 ANQGSEA. The CDR3 totals 15 residues. The CDR3 coding sequence is TGCAGCGTCAAGGGACGAGGAATAAACACCGGGGAGCTGTTTTTT. This sequence encodes CSVKGRGINTGELFF.

The chain couples TRBV19 to TRBJ1-5, with TRBD1 matching 8 bases. CDR3 length: 16 residues. CDR1 and CDR2 (germline): LNHDA, SQIVND (reference sequence). V was pared by 6 bases and J by 3 bases, with 10 bases of the junction left unmatched. The CDR3: CASRVGDRGFNQPQHF. The CDR3 bases are TGTGCCAGTAGAGTAGGTGACAGGGGATTCAATCAGCCCCAGCATTTT.

About this clonotype itself: This sequence may be a read error, since a much larger clone differs from it by one base. The rearrangement uses TRBV6-2 or TRBV6-3 and TRBJ1-6; perhaps TRBD1 as D (6 bases). Germline V gene sequence: CDR1 MNHEY, CDR2 SVGEGT. V lost 6 bases to trimming and J lost 4 bases, with 13 bases between them. The CDR3 is made up of 15 amino acids. CDR3 bases: TGTGCCAGCAGCAAAGGGGGGATGTATAATTCACCCCTCCACTTT. Translating it yields CASSKGGMYNSPLHF.

Ten or more counts support this clonotype. The chain uses TRBV5-1 and TRBJ2-7, with D perhaps matching TRBD1 (6 bases). The CDR3 covers 12 residues. Trimming removed 5 bases from V and 4 bases from J, with 10 bases in between. Germline loops: CDR1 SGHRS, CDR2 YFSETQ. The CDR3, as DNA: TGCGCCAGCAGGGAGCAGGGGTACGAGCAGTACTTC. It encodes CASREQGYEQYF.

The rearrangement links TRBV10-3 to TRBJ2-7; a weak D match, TRBD1 (6 bases). CDR1 ENHRY and CDR2 SYGVKD come from the germline V gene. Trimming stripped 0 bases from V and 1 base from J, with 13 bases between. The length of the CDR3 is 16 residues. CDR3 loop: CAISESGASRSYEQYF. CDR3 in DNA: TGTGCCATCAGTGAGTCGGGGGCTTCGAGGTCCTACGAGCAGTACTTC.

The V call is TRBV9, the J call TRBJ1-6; D ambiguous. Per the germline V gene, CDR1 is SGDLS and CDR2 is YYNGEE. This CDR3 spans 15 amino acids. V lost 3 bases and J lost 3, with 10 bases in between. CDR3 DNA sequence: TGTGCCAGCAGCGGCAGGACGGACTATAATTCACCCCTCCACTTT. Its protein product is CASSGRTDYNSPLHF.

This clonotype was observed many times. CDR3 sequence reads: CASSFRPTNEKLFF. CDR3 in DNA: TGTGCCAGCAGCTTCAGGCCAACTAATGAAAAACTGTTTTTT. J is TRBJ1-4 and V is TRBV7-9; D gene uncertain. Trimming left V 3 bases short and J 0 bases short, with 5 bases between. The CDR3 length is 14 residues. Germline values: CDR1 SEHNR, CDR2 FQNEAQ (reference sequence).

This clonotype was observed a few times. The chain joins TRBV5-1 to TRBJ2-1; D unresolved. The germline V gene has CDR1 SGHRS and CDR2 YFSETQ. Between the trimmed V and J ends, which lost 3 bases and 7 bases, there was a span of 8 bases. This CDR3 is 12 amino acids long. The CDR3 bases are TGCGCCAGCAGCTGGGATCGAAATGAGCAGTTCTTC. It specifies CASSWDRNEQFF.

This clonotype was counted many times. The genes are TRBV11-2 and TRBJ1-1; D call uncertain. The CDR3 extends over 16 amino acids. V was trimmed by 3 bases and J by 0 bases, leaving 14 bases between them. Germline CDR1 reads SGHAT; CDR2 reads FQNNGV. The CDR3: CASSFWGRPLNTEAFF. CDR3 bases: TGTGCCAGCAGCTTTTGGGGTCGGCCTTTGAACACTGAAGCTTTCTTT.